This TCR beta chain stems from a study of cytomegalovirus exposure and HLA in healthy donors. In the study overall: Unique TCR beta sequences numbering some 110 million came from about 179 million T cells in an earlier analysis.

Study conclusions and caveats: Most likely, a cluster of highly shared sequence variants arose as a sequencing artifact. Within an earlier analysis, most TCR beta V segments proved productive either about 87% or about 30% of the time. Roughly uniform depth of sequencing across donors was assumed in presence/absence analyses.

The PCR made use of 60 Vbeta and 13 Jbeta primers. The repertoire was sequenced with immunoSEQ multiplex PCR; TCRdb's copy has only in-frame clones and lacks some. The table shows over 150,000 clones, with 80% to 85% occurring only once. As for this clone: No antigen is known for it.

CDR1 is SGHRS and CDR2 is YFSETQ in the germline V gene. CDR3 length equals 15 residues. Trimming removed 1 base at V and 1 base at J, with 11 bases between. The receptor comes from a woman in her forties or fifties in good health and CMV-seropositive. Sample: PBMCs. The chain couples TRBV5-1 to TRBJ2-5; TRBD1 might be the D (5 bases). CDR3 amino acids: CASSLIGVSQETQYF. Here the CDR3 DNA reads TGCGCCAGCAGCTTGATAGGGGTATCCCAAGAGACCCAGTACTTC. Using reference TRBV5-1 and TRBJ2-5 for the parts outside the CDR3, the full variable domain is KAGVTQTPRYLIKTRGQQVTLSCSPISGHRSVSWYQQTPGQGLQFLFEYFSETQRNKGNFPGRFSGRQFSNSRSEMNVSTLELGDSALYLCASSLIGVSQETQYFGPGTRLLVL.